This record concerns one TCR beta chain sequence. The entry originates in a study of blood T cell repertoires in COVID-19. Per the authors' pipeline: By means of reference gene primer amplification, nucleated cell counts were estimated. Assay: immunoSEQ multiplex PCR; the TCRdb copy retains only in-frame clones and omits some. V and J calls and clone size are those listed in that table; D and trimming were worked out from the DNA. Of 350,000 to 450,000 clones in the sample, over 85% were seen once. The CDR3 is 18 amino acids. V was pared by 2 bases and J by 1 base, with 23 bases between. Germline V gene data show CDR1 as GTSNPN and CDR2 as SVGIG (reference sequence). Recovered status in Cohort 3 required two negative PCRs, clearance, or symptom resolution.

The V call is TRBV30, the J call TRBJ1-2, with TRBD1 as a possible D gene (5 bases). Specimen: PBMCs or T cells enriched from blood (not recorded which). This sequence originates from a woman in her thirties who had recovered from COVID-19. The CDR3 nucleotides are TGTGCCTGGAGTCCCCCAATGACGACAGAAAGAATTAACTATGGCTACACCTTC. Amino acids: CAWSPPMTTERINYGYTF.